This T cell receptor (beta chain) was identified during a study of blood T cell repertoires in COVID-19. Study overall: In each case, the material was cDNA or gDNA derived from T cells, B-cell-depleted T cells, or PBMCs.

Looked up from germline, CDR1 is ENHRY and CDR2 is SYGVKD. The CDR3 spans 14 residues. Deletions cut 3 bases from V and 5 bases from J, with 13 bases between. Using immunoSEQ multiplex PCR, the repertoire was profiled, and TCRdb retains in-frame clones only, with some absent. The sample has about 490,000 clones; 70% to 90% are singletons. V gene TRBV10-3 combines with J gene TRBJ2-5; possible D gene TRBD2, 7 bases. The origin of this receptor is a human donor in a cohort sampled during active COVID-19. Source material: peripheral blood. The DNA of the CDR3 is TGTGCCATCAGTGACGGGGGGCGCGGGGAGACCCAGTACTTC. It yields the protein CAISDGGRGETQYF.